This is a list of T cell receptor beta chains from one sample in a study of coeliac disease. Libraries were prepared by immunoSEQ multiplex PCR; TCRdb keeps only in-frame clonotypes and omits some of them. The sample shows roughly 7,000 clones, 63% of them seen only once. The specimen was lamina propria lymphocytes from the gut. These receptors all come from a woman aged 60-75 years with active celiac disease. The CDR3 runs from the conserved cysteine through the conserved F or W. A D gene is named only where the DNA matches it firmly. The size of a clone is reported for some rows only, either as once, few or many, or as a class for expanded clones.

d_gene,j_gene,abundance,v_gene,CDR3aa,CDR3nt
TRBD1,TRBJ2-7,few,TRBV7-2,CASSSNRGSYEQYF,TGTGCCAGCAGCTCCAACAGGGGCTCCTACGAGCAGTACTTC
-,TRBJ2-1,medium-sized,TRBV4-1,CASSQASYNEQFF,TGCGCCAGCAGCCAAGCCAGCTACAATGAGCAGTTCTTC
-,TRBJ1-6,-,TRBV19,CASSNQGLNNSPLHF,TGTGCCAGTAGTAACCAGGGACTAAATAATTCACCCCTCCACTTT
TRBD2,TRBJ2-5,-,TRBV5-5,CASSLGGRGAGETQYF,TGTGCCAGCAGCTTGGGAGGGCGGGGGGCAGGAGAGACCCAGTACTTC
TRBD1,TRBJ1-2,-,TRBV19,CASSPQGQGARRIGYTF,TGTGCCAGTAGTCCCCAGGGACAGGGGGCAAGGCGCATTGGCTACACCTTC
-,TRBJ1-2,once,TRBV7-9,CASSSQTDYGYTF,TGTGCCAGCAGCTCGCAGACAGACTATGGCTACACCTTC
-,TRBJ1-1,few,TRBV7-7,CASSLGQNTEAFF,TGTGCTAGCAGCTTAGGACAGAACACTGAAGCTTTCTTT
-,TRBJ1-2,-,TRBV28,CAISGRGAYGYTF,TGTGCCATCTCGGGACGGGGGGCCTATGGCTACACCTTC
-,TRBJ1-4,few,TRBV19,CAAGTGTWGWEKLFF,TGTGCCGCCGGAACCGGGACATGGGGTTGGGAAAAACTGTTTTTT
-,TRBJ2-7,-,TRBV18,CASSPDRSYEQYF,TGTGCCAGCTCACCCGACAGGTCCTACGAGCAGTACTTC
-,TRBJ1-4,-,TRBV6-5,CASSYSSHNEKLFF,TGTGCCAGCAGTTACTCGTCCCATAATGAAAAACTGTTTTTT
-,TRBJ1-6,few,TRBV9,CASSDSTRGGRGNSPLHF,TGTGCCAGCAGCGATTCCACAAGGGGAGGGCGAGGGAATTCACCCCTCCACTTT
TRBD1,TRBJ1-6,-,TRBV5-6,CASSRQGVRSPLHF,TGTGCCAGCAGCCGACAGGGGGTAAGGTCACCCCTCCACTTT
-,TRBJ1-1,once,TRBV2,CASRSGVSKIEAFF,TGTGCCAGCAGGTCCGGGGTCAGCAAGATTGAAGCTTTCTTT
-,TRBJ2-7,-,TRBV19,CASSSGAYEQYF,TGTGCCAGTAGTTCAGGCGCCTACGAGCAGTACTTC
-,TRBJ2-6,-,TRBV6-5,CASSYQDFSGANVLTF,TGTGCCAGCAGTTACCAGGACTTTTCTGGGGCCAACGTCCTGACTTTC
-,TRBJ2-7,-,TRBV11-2,CASSKDRKFEQYF,TGTGCCAGCAGCAAGGACAGAAAGTTCGAGCAGTACTTC
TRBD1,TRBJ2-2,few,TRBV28,CASRPGTGGTGELFF,TGTGCCAGCAGACCCGGGACAGGGGGTACCGGGGAGCTGTTTTTT
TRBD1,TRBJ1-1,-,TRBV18,CASSPLDRGDTEAFF,TGTGCCAGCTCACCACTGGACAGGGGCGACACTGAAGCTTTCTTT
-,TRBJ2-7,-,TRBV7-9,CASSLFGGERSYEQYF,TGTGCCAGCAGCTTATTTGGCGGGGAGAGAAGCTACGAGCAGTACTTC
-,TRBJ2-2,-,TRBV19,CASKPEPTTGELFF,TGTGCCAGTAAGCCGGAGCCTACTACCGGGGAGCTGTTTTTT
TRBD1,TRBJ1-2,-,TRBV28,CASSSTGGDGGYTF,TGTGCCAGCAGTTCTACAGGGGGAGATGGTGGCTACACCTTC
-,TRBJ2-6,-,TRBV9,CASSLDYAPTQRSGANVLTF,TGTGCCAGCAGCCTAGACTACGCCCCTACTCAGCGGTCTGGGGCCAACGTCCTGACTTTC
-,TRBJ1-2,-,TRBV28,CASSGPSRDNDPGGYTF,TGTGCCAGCAGTGGCCCATCACGGGACAACGATCCAGGGGGCTACACCTTC
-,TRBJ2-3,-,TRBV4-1,CASSLPGFNTDTQYF,TGCGCCAGCAGCCTCCCAGGGTTCAACACAGATACGCAGTATTTT
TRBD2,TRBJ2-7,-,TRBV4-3,CASSQGLAGVYEQYF,TGCGCCAGCAGCCAGGGACTAGCGGGAGTCTACGAGCAGTACTTC
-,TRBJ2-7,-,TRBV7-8,CASSLQGALVEQYF,TGTGCCAGCAGCTTACAGGGCGCTCTGGTGGAGCAGTACTTC
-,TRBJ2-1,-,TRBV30,CAWSVPKFPPGEQFF,TGTGCCTGGAGTGTACCGAAATTCCCCCCCGGTGAGCAGTTCTTC
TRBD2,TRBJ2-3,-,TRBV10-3,CAISEGLAGTDTQYF,TGTGCCATCAGTGAGGGACTAGCGGGCACAGATACGCAGTATTTT
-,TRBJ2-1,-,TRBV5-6,CASSLMLGASYNEQFF,TGTGCCAGCAGCTTGATGCTAGGAGCCTCCTACAATGAGCAGTTCTTC
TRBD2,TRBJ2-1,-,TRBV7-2,CASRGGPGLAASSYNEQFF,TGTGCCAGCAGGGGGGGGCCGGGACTAGCGGCAAGCTCCTACAATGAGCAGTTCTTC
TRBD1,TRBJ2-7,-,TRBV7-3,CASSQAGGETYEQYF,TGTGCCAGCAGCCAAGCAGGGGGCGAAACCTACGAGCAGTACTTC
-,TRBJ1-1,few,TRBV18,CASSPGGGVSEAFF,TGTGCCAGCTCACCAGGTGGCGGGGTTTCTGAAGCTTTCTTT
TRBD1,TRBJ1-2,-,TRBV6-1,CASSEVYWETGRGYTF,TGTGCCAGCAGTGAAGTTTATTGGGAGACAGGGAGAGGCTACACCTTC
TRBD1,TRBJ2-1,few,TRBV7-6,CASSLQGAVGSEQFF,TGTGCCAGCAGCTTGCAGGGGGCGGTGGGCAGTGAGCAGTTCTTC
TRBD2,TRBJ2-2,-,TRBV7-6,CASSLEPPGLAGGELFF,TGTGCCAGCAGCTTAGAGCCCCCGGGACTAGCGGGGGGGGAGCTGTTTTTT
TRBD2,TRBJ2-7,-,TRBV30,CAWRRGATYEQYF,TGTGCCTGGAGGCGGGGGGCAACCTACGAGCAGTACTTC
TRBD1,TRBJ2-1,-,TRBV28,CASSGTGLLISYNEQFF,TGTGCCAGCTCCGGGACAGGGCTTTTGATCTCCTACAATGAGCAGTTCTTC
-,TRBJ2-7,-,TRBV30,CAWKREGGEQYF,TGTGCCTGGAAAAGGGAAGGGGGCGAGCAGTACTTC
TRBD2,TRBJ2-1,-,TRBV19,CASSLQSGGFYNEQFF,TGTGCCAGTAGTCTCCAAAGCGGGGGGTTCTACAATGAGCAGTTCTTC
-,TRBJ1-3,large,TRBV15,CATSRDFKGIGGNTIYF,TGTGCCACCAGCAGAGATTTTAAGGGGATCGGTGGAAACACCATATATTTT
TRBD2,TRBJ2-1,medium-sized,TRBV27,CASSLVGGARNEQFF,TGTGCCAGCAGTTTAGTCGGGGGGGCCAGAAATGAGCAGTTCTTC
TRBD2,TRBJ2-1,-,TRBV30,CAWSDSGGPFDEQFF,TGTGCCTGGAGTGATAGCGGGGGACCCTTCGATGAGCAGTTCTTC
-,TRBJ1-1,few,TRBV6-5,CASREQGLNTEAFF,TGTGCCAGCAGAGAGCAGGGCCTGAACACTGAAGCTTTCTTT
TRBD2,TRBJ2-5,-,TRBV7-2,CASSLTREGWETQYF,TGTGCCAGCAGCTTAACCAGGGAGGGTTGGGAGACCCAGTACTTC
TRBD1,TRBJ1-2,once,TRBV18,CASSLNRQGPNYGYTF,TGTGCCAGCTCACTCAATCGACAGGGCCCTAACTATGGCTACACCTTC
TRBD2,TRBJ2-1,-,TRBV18,CASSPPSGRVTEQFF,TGTGCCAGCTCACCCCCAAGCGGGAGGGTTACTGAGCAGTTCTTC
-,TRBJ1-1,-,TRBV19,CASSKGDGNTEAFF,TGTGCCAGTAGTAAGGGAGATGGGAACACTGAAGCTTTCTTT
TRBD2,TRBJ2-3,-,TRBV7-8,CASSLLPSGSTDTQYF,TGTGCCAGCAGCTTATTGCCTAGCGGAAGCACAGATACGCAGTATTTT
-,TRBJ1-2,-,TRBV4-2,CASSQDPQGPHGYTF,TGTGCCAGCAGCCAAGATCCCCAGGGTCCTCATGGCTACACCTTC
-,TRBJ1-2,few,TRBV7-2,CASSLGAGYGYTF,TGTGCCAGCAGCTTAGGGGCAGGGTATGGCTACACCTTC
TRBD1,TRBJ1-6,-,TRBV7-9,CASRTGWDSPLHF,TGTGCCAGCAGGACAGGGTGGGATTCACCCCTCCACTTT
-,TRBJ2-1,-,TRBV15,CATRRQDGEQFF,TGTGCCACCAGGCGACAGGATGGTGAGCAGTTCTTC
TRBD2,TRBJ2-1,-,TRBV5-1,CASSVPNSGGATRIEQFF,TGCGCCAGCAGCGTCCCAAATAGCGGGGGTGCAACACGGATTGAGCAGTTCTTC